These 31 T cell receptor beta chains were sequenced from one sample in a study of Tregs in tolerant kidney transplant recipients. The method was immunoSEQ multiplex PCR; TCRdb's version includes in-frame clones alone and lacks a portion of them. The profile shows roughly 14,000 clones, approximately 90% of them singletons. The sequencing input was CD8+ T cells from blood. All receptors come from a human donor in good health.

V usage is TRBV7-6 and J usage is TRBJ1-1; no clear D gene. The V gene's germline CDR1 is SGHVS and CDR2 FNYEAQ. This CDR3 spans 14 amino acids. Trimming removed 1 base from V and 4 bases from J, with 10 bases in between. The CDR3 protein is CASSLGGVSTEAFF. In DNA, the CDR3 is TGTGCCAGCAGCTTAGGTGGGGTGAGCACTGAAGCTTTCTTT. The complete variable domain, with remaining parts taken from reference TRBV7-6 and TRBJ1-1, reads GAGVSQSPRYKVTKRGQDVALRCDPISGHVSLYWYRQALGQGPEFLTYFNYEAQQDKSGLPNDRFSAERPEGSISTLTIQRTEQRDSAMYRCASSLGGVSTEAFFGQGTRLTVV.

The chain has TRBV27 and TRBJ2-7; D is possibly TRBD1 (5 bases). V lost 8 bases, J lost 1 base, and 12 bases lay in between. The CDR3 runs 13 residues. Germline CDR1 MNHEY, CDR2 SMNVEV (reference sequence). The CDR3 loop is CASGHRRSYEQYF. The CDR3 DNA reads as TGTGCCAGCGGACATCGTAGGTCCTACGAGCAGTACTTC.

This clone came up once. The chain combines TRBV4-1 with TRBJ2-6, with no clear D. Germline V gives CDR1 MGHRA, CDR2 YSYEKL. Trimming left V 0 bases short and J 1 base short, with 19 bases between. This CDR3 has 20 residues. The CDR3 loop is CASSQEMVELTPSGANVLTF. CDR3 DNA: TGCGCCAGCAGCCAAGAAATGGTAGAGCTTACGCCTTCTGGGGCCAACGTCCTGACTTTC.

The CDR3 DNA reads as TGTGCCAGTAGTATAACGCCCGGCAATCAGCCCCAGCATTTT. This sequence encodes CASSITPGNQPQHF. V and J are TRBV19 and TRBJ1-5; D is unclear. The CDR3 runs to 14 residues. Germline values: CDR1 LNHDA, CDR2 SQIVND (reference sequence). Trimming took 2 bases from V and 2 from J, leaving 7 bases between them. The whole variable domain, remainder taken from reference TRBV19 and TRBJ1-5, is DGGITQSPKYLFRKEGQNVTLSCEQNLNHDAMYWYRQDPGQGLRLIYYSQIVNDFQKGDIAEGYSVSREKKESFPLTVTSAQKNPTAFYLCASSITPGNQPQHFGDGTRLSIL.

This chain joins TRBV19 and TRBJ2-3; the D is unclear. Looked up from germline, CDR1 is LNHDA and CDR2 is SQIVND (reference sequence). The V end was cut by 3 bases, the J end by 6 bases, with 10 bases between. This CDR3 has 13 residues. Here the CDR3 reads CASSMRLLDTQYF. The CDR3 DNA sequence: TGTGCCAGTAGTATGAGGTTATTGGATACGCAGTATTTT.

The CDR3 reads CASRRGGGFTDTQYF. The CDR3 coding sequence is TGTGCCAGCAGGCGGGGGGGCGGGTTCACAGATACGCAGTATTTT. The chain has TRBV7-6 and TRBJ2-3; 9 positions agree with TRBD2. CDR1 is SGHVS and CDR2 is FNYEAQ in the germline V gene. The CDR3 length is 15 residues. The J segment lost 2 bases and the V segment lost 6 bases, leaving 6 bases of the junction unmatched.

By share, this clone counts as hyperexpanded. This sequence joins TRBV7-8 and TRBJ1-2; D might be TRBD1 (6 bases). Germline values: CDR1 SGHVS, CDR2 FQNEAQ. V shed 8 bases and J shed 2 bases, with 12 bases lying between them. There are 13 residues in the CDR3. The CDR3 loop is CASGTGPNYGYTF. CDR3 DNA: TGTGCCAGCGGAACAGGGCCCAACTATGGCTACACCTTC.

V and J are TRBV19 and TRBJ2-1; TRBD2 might be the D (6 bases). The CDR3 spans 16 residues. Germline loops: CDR1 LNHDA, CDR2 SQIVND (reference sequence). V was clipped by 6 bases and J by 0 bases, with 15 bases between them. The CDR3 coding sequence is TGTGCCAGTAGCCCGCCGGGACTTCCCTCCTACAATGAGCAGTTCTTC. It encodes CASSPPGLPSYNEQFF.

The rearrangement joins TRBV6-6 to TRBJ2-7; 8 positions match TRBD2. Germline V gene lookup returns CDR1 MNHNY and CDR2 SVGAGI (reference sequence). Losses at the gene ends were 11 bases for V and 0 bases for J; bases not matched to a gene: 9. The CDR3 consists of 14 residues. Here the CDR3 DNA reads TGTGCCTGCGGGGGGTCGGTTAGCTCCTACGAGCAGTACTTC. Translated: CACGGSVSSYEQYF.

The chain is built from TRBV9 and TRBJ2-1; 7 bases map to TRBD1. The V and J ends lost 4 bases and 1 base, in that order; junction bases with no gene match: 8. Looked up from germline, CDR1 is SGDLS and CDR2 is YYNGEE. The CDR3 runs 16 residues. The CDR3 sequence is CASSNNRDRSYNEQFF. The CDR3 region has the DNA TGTGCCAGCAGCAACAACCGGGACAGATCCTACAATGAGCAGTTCTTC.

This chain joins TRBV23-1 and TRBJ2-7; 10 nucleotides line up with TRBD1. TRBV23-1 qualifies as an ORF whose function is uncertain. The junction had 6 bases not matched to a gene; V was cut back by 4 bases and J by 6 bases. The CDR3 extends over 14 amino acids. The CDR3 protein is CASSLGDRGSEQYF. CDR3 bases: TGCGCCAGCAGTCTCGGGGACAGGGGCTCCGAGCAGTACTTC.

This chain connects TRBV29-1 to TRBJ1-1; D is unresolved. The length of the CDR3 is 14 residues. Per germline, CDR1 SQVTM and CDR2 ANQGSEA. V was pared by 3 bases and J by 0 bases, with 11 bases between. The CDR3 region is CSVDENSMNTEAFF. The CDR3 DNA reads TGCAGCGTTGACGAAAATTCCATGAACACTGAAGCTTTCTTT.

The genes are TRBV25-1 and TRBJ1-2; TRBD1 matches at 7 bases. Germline V gives CDR1 MGHDK, CDR2 SYGVNS. This CDR3 is 18 amino acids long. After removal of 2 bases from V and 5 bases from J, the junction contained 17 bases not matched to a gene. Here the CDR3 reads CASSERGPGTGLLYGYTF. CDR3 coding DNA: TGTGCCAGCAGTGAAAGGGGGCCCGGAACAGGCCTACTTTATGGCTACACCTTC.

The V gene is TRBV4-2, the J gene TRBJ1-4; D remains unclear. The V end lost 4 bases, the J end lost 4 bases, and 10 bases lay between the germline ends. This CDR3 contains 14 residues. The germline gives CDR1 LGHNA, CDR2 YNFKEQ. The CDR3 loop is CASSPGLYNEKLFF. The CDR3 DNA sequence: TGTGCCAGCAGCCCCGGACTGTATAATGAAAAACTGTTTTTT.

The chain recombines TRBV6-5 with TRBJ1-3; D gene unclear. The V end lost 8 bases, the J end lost 0 bases, and 14 bases lay between the germline ends. Per germline, CDR1 MNHEY and CDR2 SVGAGI. This CDR3 contains 15 residues. CDR3 sequence: CASAILGSSGNTIYF. In DNA, the CDR3 is TGTGCCAGCGCCATTCTCGGTAGCTCTGGAAACACCATATATTTT.

The rearrangement uses TRBV2 and TRBJ1-3; no clear D gene. V lost 0 bases and J 5 bases, leaving 8 bases between the germline ends. This CDR3 comprises 14 residues. Germline V gene data show CDR1 as SNHLY and CDR2 as FYNNEI. CDR3: CASSEAPARNTIYF. The CDR3 DNA sequence: TGTGCCAGCAGTGAAGCCCCGGCGAGAAACACCATATATTTT.

V usage is TRBV19 and J usage is TRBJ1-6, with D possibly matching TRBD1 (5 bases). Deletions cut 3 bases from V and 10 bases from J, with 16 bases between. Germline assignment: CDR1 LNHDA and CDR2 SQIVND (reference sequence). The length of the CDR3 is 15 residues. The CDR3 nucleotides are TGTGCCAGTAGTATCGGGCCTACAGGCCCCTCACCCCTCCACTTT. Its translation: CASSIGPTGPSPLHF.

This clone was seen only a few times. V gene TRBV7-2 combines with J gene TRBJ2-2; D gene unclear. Germline CDR1 reads SGHTA; CDR2 reads FQGNSA. The CDR3 has 14 amino acids. With 2 bases removed from V and 8 bases from J, the gap between germline ends came to 12 bases. The CDR3: CASSLSTSRGELFF. The DNA for the CDR3 is TGTGCCAGCAGCTTATCGACGTCGAGAGGGGAGCTGTTTTTT.

V is TRBV27 and J is TRBJ2-1, with TRBD1 as a possible D gene (6 bases). Trimming stripped 3 bases from V and 2 bases from J, with 8 bases between. This CDR3 has 14 amino acids. The germline gives CDR1 MNHEY, CDR2 SMNVEV (reference sequence). The DNA of the CDR3 is TGTGCCAGCAGTTTTCAGGGGCCCTACAATGAGCAGTTCTTC. Translation: CASSFQGPYNEQFF.

V gene TRBV15 combines with J gene TRBJ1-2, with D maybe TRBD1 (5 bases). CDR1 and CDR2 from the germline V gene are LNHNV and YYDKDF (reference sequence). V lost 4 bases and J 5 bases, leaving 14 bases between the germline ends. The CDR3 is 14 amino acids. CDR3 loop: CATSTRGEGYGYTF. The CDR3 region has the DNA TGTGCCACCAGCACCCGAGGTGAGGGGTATGGCTACACCTTC.

In its sample, this clone ranks as medium-sized. The genes are TRBV29-1 and TRBJ2-1, with a tentative D call TRBD2 (6 bases). V shed 6 bases and J shed 7 bases, with 16 bases lying between them. The CDR3 extends over 13 amino acids. Germline V gene sequence: CDR1 SQVTM, CDR2 ANQGSEA. CDR3 nucleotides: TGCAGCGTCTGGACTACCAGCTCTAATGAGCAGTTCTTC. It specifies CSVWTTSSNEQFF.

V is TRBV4-3 and J is TRBJ2-3; 9 bases match TRBD2. In germline, CDR1 is LGHNA, CDR2 YSLEER. This CDR3 region has 17 residues. V trimming: 0 bases; J trimming: 4 bases; junction bases outside the gene matches: 8. The CDR3 DNA is TGCGCCAGCAGCCAAGAAGGCGGGGGGGCCATCTCAGATACGCAGTATTTT. It translates to CASSQEGGGAISDTQYF.

The chain combines TRBV5-8 with TRBJ2-7; D perhaps matches TRBD1 (6 bases). Deletions cut 3 bases from V and 3 bases from J, with 10 bases between. There are 13 residues in the CDR3. From germline, CDR1 is SGHTS and CDR2 YDEGEE. CDR3 nucleotides: TGTGCCAGCAGCTCCCGGGACATCTACGAGCAGTACTTC. It translates to CASSSRDIYEQYF.

J is TRBJ1-5 and V is TRBV4-3, with D hard to call. Trimming cost V 6 bases and J 2 bases, with 11 bases left between them. The length of the CDR3 is 14 residues. Per germline, CDR1 LGHNA and CDR2 YSLEER. The CDR3 region is CASSPQVGNQPQHF. The CDR3 nucleotides are TGCGCCAGCAGTCCCCAGGTGGGCAATCAGCCCCAGCATTTT.

The chain links TRBV5-6 to TRBJ2-7, with a weak D call TRBD2 (5 bases). Germline lookup yields CDR1 SGHDT and CDR2 YYEEEE. V lost 4 bases, J lost 5 bases, and 16 bases lay in between. This CDR3 contains 14 residues. This CDR3 is CASSDFGIPHEQYF. The CDR3 nucleotides read TGTGCCAGCAGCGATTTCGGGATCCCCCACGAGCAGTACTTC.

The CDR3 bases are TGTGCCAGCAGCTCGAACAGGGTAAGGAGAAATGAGCAGTTCTTC. This gives the protein CASSSNRVRRNEQFF. The chain joins TRBV7-8 to TRBJ2-1, with D tentatively TRBD1 (6 bases). From germline, CDR1 is SGHVS and CDR2 FQNEAQ. This CDR3 is 15 amino acids long. The V gene lost 4 bases and the J gene lost 7 bases, with 17 bases spanning the gap.

This rearrangement joins TRBV27 to TRBJ2-2, with a possible D match to TRBD1 (6 bases). Deletions cut 7 bases from V and 5 bases from J, with 14 bases between. The CDR3 spans 14 residues. CDR1 is MNHEY and CDR2 is SMNVEV in the germline V gene (reference sequence). CDR3 nucleotides: TGTGCCAGCAATATACAGGGTACGACCGGGGAGCTGTTTTTT. It specifies CASNIQGTTGELFF.

The V gene is TRBV9, the J gene TRBJ1-5, with 9 nucleotides matching TRBD1. Germline lookup yields CDR1 SGDLS and CDR2 YYNGEE. CDR3 length: 15 amino acids. The J segment lost 1 base and the V segment lost 4 bases, leaving 3 bases of the junction unmatched. The chain's CDR3 is CASSWTGASNQPQHF. CDR3 coding DNA: TGTGCCAGCAGCTGGACAGGGGCCAGCAATCAGCCCCAGCATTTT.

V is TRBV5-1 and J is TRBJ1-1, with TRBD1 identical over 7 bases. CDR3 length: 17 residues. Trimming at V came to 0 bases and at J to 0 bases, leaving 8 bases not matched to a gene. Germline assignment: CDR1 SGHRS and CDR2 YFSETQ. Here the CDR3 reads CASSLGDREVMNTEAFF. The CDR3 bases are TGCGCCAGCAGCTTGGGAGACAGGGAGGTTATGAACACTGAAGCTTTCTTT.

There are a few counts of this clone. The gene calls are TRBV10-3 and TRBJ2-1; TRBD2 agrees at 8 bases. The CDR3 consists of 16 residues. CDR1 is ENHRY, CDR2 SYGVKD, per germline. V lost 2 bases to trimming and J lost 6 bases; unmatched junction nucleotides: 9. The CDR3 nucleotides are TGTGCCATCAGTGAGGTCCTAGCGGGCCGCCTCAATGAGCAGTTCTTC. This encodes CAISEVLAGRLNEQFF.

The rearrangement links TRBV28 to TRBJ1-5; no definite D call. Per germline, CDR1 MDHEN and CDR2 SYDVKM. V was shortened by 6 bases and J by 4 bases, with 7 bases between the two germline ends. The length of the CDR3 is 12 residues. CDR3 in amino acids: CASRRPNQPQHF. CDR3 bases: TGTGCCAGCAGGCGGCCAAATCAGCCCCAGCATTTT.